These 13 T cell receptor beta chains originate from one sample sequenced in a study of OX40 agonist ivuxolimab in advanced cancers. The method was immunoSEQ multiplex PCR; TCRdb's version includes in-frame clones alone and lacks a portion of them. The table records more than 35,000 clones, under 85% of them present only once. The sample was CD4+ or CD8+ T cells sorted from blood, taken in a trial of the OX40 agonist ivuxolimab. The source is an adult with an advanced solid tumor such as melanoma, head and neck, liver or kidney cancer.

V and J are TRBV30 and TRBJ2-1; D remains unclear. This CDR3 spans 14 amino acids. Trimming removed 0 bases at V and 3 bases at J, with 9 bases between. CDR1 is GTSNPN, CDR2 SVGIG, per germline (reference sequence). CDR3 in amino acids: CAWSVQLVYNEQFF. DNA for the CDR3: TGTGCCTGGAGTGTACAATTGGTCTACAATGAGCAGTTCTTC.

The chain is built from TRBV4-1 and TRBJ1-5; 7 bases are a match to TRBD1. Trimming removed 0 bases from V and 4 bases from J; junction bases left unmatched: 6. This CDR3 is built from 16 residues. Germline CDR1 and CDR2: MGHRA and YSYEKL. In nucleotides, the CDR3 is TGCGCCAGCAGCCAAGAGGGCAGGGGGGAGAATCAGCCCCAGCATTTT. Translating it yields CASSQEGRGENQPQHF.

V usage is TRBV7-8 and J usage is TRBJ1-5, with a possible D match to TRBD1 (5 bases). Per germline, CDR1 SGHVS and CDR2 FQNEAQ. Trimming removed 1 base from V and 3 bases from J, with 7 bases in between. There are 14 residues in the CDR3. The CDR3 bases are TGTGCCAGCAGCTTAGTAGGGGTCAATCAGCCCCAGCATTTT. Residues: CASSLVGVNQPQHF.

V gene TRBV18 combines with J gene TRBJ2-1; weak D call: TRBD1 (5 bases). Germline V gene sequence: CDR1 KGHSH, CDR2 LQKENI. Trimming shortened V by 4 bases and J by 8 bases, and 18 bases separated the two germline ends. CDR3 size: 15 residues. The CDR3 protein is CASSLAGIPLDEQFF. The DNA of the CDR3 is TGTGCCAGCTCACTGGCAGGGATTCCGCTGGATGAGCAGTTCTTC. The full variable domain, rest sourced from reference TRBV18 and TRBJ2-1, is NAGVMQNPRHLVRRRGQEARLRCSPMKGHSHVYWYRQLPEEGLKFMVYLQKENIIDESGMPKERFSAEFPKEGPSILRIQQVVRGDSAAYFCASSLAGIPLDEQFFGPGTRLTVL.

V gene TRBV10-2 combines with J gene TRBJ2-7, with D perhaps given as TRBD1 or TRBD2 (5 bases each). The CDR3 spans 12 residues. V shed 6 bases and J shed 6 bases, with 12 bases lying between them. The germline V gene has CDR1 WSHSY and CDR2 SAAADI. Here the CDR3 DNA reads TGCGCCAGCAGCACAGGACGGGGCGAGCAGTACTTC. The encoded protein is CASSTGRGEQYF.

The chain carries TRBV5-1 and TRBJ2-7; 10 nucleotides match TRBD1. V dropped 0 bases and J dropped 6; count of bases not matched to a gene: 3. The germline CDR1 and CDR2 sequences are SGHRS and YFSETQ. This CDR3 region has 14 residues. This CDR3 is CASSLGQGAFEQYF. The DNA for the CDR3 is TGCGCCAGCAGCTTGGGACAGGGGGCGTTCGAGCAGTACTTC.

V gene TRBV6-5 combines with J gene TRBJ1-2; D call uncertain. From germline, CDR1 is MNHEY and CDR2 SVGAGI. V was pared by 3 bases and J by 6 bases, with 14 bases between. The CDR3 contains 14 residues. CDR3 loop: CASSYGVGGDGYTF. The CDR3 region has the DNA TGTGCCAGCAGTTATGGTGTCGGCGGGGATGGCTACACCTTC.

The chain uses TRBV6-1 and TRBJ2-3; D may match TRBD1 or TRBD2 (5 bases each). The CDR3 covers 14 residues. Germline CDR1 reads MNHNS; CDR2 reads SASEGT. V lost 7 bases and J 2 bases, leaving 13 bases between the germline ends. CDR3 protein: CASTLGAFTDTQYF. Written as DNA, the CDR3 is TGTGCCAGCACCCTCGGGGCCTTCACAGATACGCAGTATTTT.

CDR3 sequence: CASSSRDSIYGYTF. In nucleotides, the CDR3 is TGTGCCAGCAGTTCACGGGACAGCATTTATGGCTACACCTTC. The rearrangement joins TRBV28 to TRBJ1-2, with 7 positions matching TRBD1. Unmatched junction bases numbered 7, after V lost 4 bases and J lost 5 bases. This CDR3 is 14 amino acids long. Germline V gene sequence: CDR1 MDHEN, CDR2 SYDVKM.

Comment on this clone: A read error may produce the germline difference seen at one junction end. The chain joins TRBV7-3 to TRBJ1-5; no clear D. The CDR3 has 15 residues. CDR1 is SGHTA and CDR2 is FQGTGA in the germline V gene. The CDR3 sequence is CASSLTSDRSQPQHF. CDR3 coding DNA: TGCGCCAGCAGCCTTACCTCGGATCGGAGTCAGCCCCAGCATTTT.

The V gene is TRBV11-2, the J gene TRBJ2-7; D possibly corresponds to TRBD1 (7 bases). Trimming took 2 bases from V and 3 from J, leaving 11 bases between them. Germline CDR1 and CDR2: SGHAT and FQNNGV. CDR3 size: 14 residues. CDR3: CASSLSGGGYEQYF. In DNA, the CDR3 is TGTGCCAGCAGCTTATCAGGGGGAGGCTACGAGCAGTACTTC.

The genes are TRBV30 and TRBJ1-4; D may be TRBD1 (5 bases). The germline V gene encodes CDR1 GTSNPN and CDR2 SVGIG (reference sequence). The CDR3 is 17 residues long. V was pared by 0 bases and J by 3 bases, with 17 bases between. The CDR3 DNA reads as TGTGCCTGGAGTGTACGGAGGTCGTCGGGGGCTAATGAAAAACTGTTTTTT. Its protein product is CAWSVRRSSGANEKLFF.

V and J are TRBV28 and TRBJ2-1; D uncertain. The CDR3 spans 13 residues. Trimming took 5 bases from V and 6 from J, leaving 11 bases between them. Per the germline V gene, CDR1 is MDHEN and CDR2 is SYDVKM. DNA for the CDR3: TGTGCCAGCAGTCTACGTTCCGTCAATGAGCAGTTCTTC. Translation: CASSLRSVNEQFF.